The 19 T cell receptor beta chains reported below all come from one sample, sequenced in a study of blood T cell repertoires in COVID-19. TCRdb's copy holds only in-frame clones and misses some; the assay was immunoSEQ multiplex PCR. In the table there are 170,000 or so clones, almost 85% of which are singletons. What was sequenced was peripheral blood. All receptors derive from a man between 18 and 35 years old with active or convalescent COVID-19.

This clone turned up a few times. V and J are TRBV3-1 (or the pseudogene TRBV3-2) and TRBJ2-7, with 7 bases lining up with TRBD1. Germline CDR1 reads LGHDT; CDR2 reads YNNKEL (reference sequence). The CDR3 totals 16 residues. V was clipped by 2 bases and J by 2 bases; unmatched bases: 9. This CDR3 is CASSQLRQGRTYEQYF. The CDR3 nucleotides are TGTGCCAGCAGCCAACTAAGACAGGGACGGACCTACGAGCAGTACTTC.

This sequence joins TRBV6-2 or TRBV6-3 and TRBJ1-1; TRBD1 matches 7 bases. CDR3 length: 15 residues. Germline V gene lookup returns CDR1 MNHEY and CDR2 SVGEGT. Trimming removed 1 base from V and 0 bases from J; junction bases left unmatched: 2. Here the CDR3 reads CASSYWGQMNTEAFF. The DNA of the CDR3 is TGTGCCAGCAGTTACTGGGGACAGATGAACACTGAAGCTTTCTTT.

This chain links TRBV6-4 with TRBJ2-2, with D perhaps matching TRBD2 (5 bases). Trimming removed 2 bases at V and 4 bases at J, with 17 bases between. This CDR3 has 17 residues. The V gene's germline CDR1 is MRHNA and CDR2 SNTAGT. The CDR3 here is CASSDRGFGHSTGELFF. In nucleotides, the CDR3 is TGTGCCAGCAGTGACCGGGGATTTGGGCATAGCACCGGGGAGCTGTTTTTT.

The CDR3 reads CSVEGRTGLNEKLFF. CDR3 nucleotides: TGCAGCGTTGAAGGCCGAACAGGGCTTAATGAAAAACTGTTTTTT. The chain couples TRBV29-1 to TRBJ1-4, with D possibly matching TRBD1 (6 bases). Per the germline V gene, CDR1 is SQVTM and CDR2 is ANQGSEA. The CDR3 contains 15 residues. Trimming took off 1 base at V and 4 bases at J, with 13 bases between the two ends.

The chain links TRBV18 to TRBJ2-1, with D perhaps matching TRBD2 (5 bases). This CDR3 contains 16 residues. Trimming shortened V by 2 bases and J by 3 bases, and 14 bases separated the two germline ends. The V gene's germline CDR1 is KGHSH and CDR2 LQKENI. This CDR3 is CASSPISGALYNEQFF. The CDR3 DNA sequence: TGTGCCAGCTCACCAATCAGCGGTGCCCTCTACAATGAGCAGTTCTTC. Looking up the rest from reference TRBV18 and TRBJ2-1 gives the full variable domain: NAGVMQNPRHLVRRRGQEARLRCSPMKGHSHVYWYRQLPEEGLKFMVYLQKENIIDESGMPKERFSAEFPKEGPSILRIQQVVRGDSAAYFCASSPISGALYNEQFFGPGTRLTVL.

The rearrangement links TRBV28 to TRBJ1-4; 7 bases align to TRBD1. Germline V gene data show CDR1 as MDHEN and CDR2 as SYDVKM. V gave up 3 bases and J gave up 4 bases; unmatched junction bases: 5. CDR3 length equals 15 residues. The CDR3 nucleotides are TGTGCCAGCAGTTTTAGGGACAGTCGTAATGAAAAACTGTTTTTT. Encoded protein: CASSFRDSRNEKLFF. Full variable domain (outside the CDR3, taken from reference TRBV28 and TRBJ1-4): DVKVTQSSRYLVKRTGEKVFLECVQDMDHENMFWYRQDPGLGLRLIYFSYDVKMKEKGDIPEGYSVSREKKERFSLILESASTNQTSMYLCASSFRDSRNEKLFFGSGTQLSVL.

The rearrangement joins TRBV9 to TRBJ2-5; 10 bases align to TRBD1. Germline assignment: CDR1 SGDLS and CDR2 YYNGEE. This CDR3 region has 16 residues. Trimming at V came to 4 bases and at J to 0 bases, leaving 6 bases not matched to a gene. CDR3 nucleotide sequence: TGTGCCAGCAGCCGCGGGGGGACAGGGGACCAAGAGACCCAGTACTTC. It yields the protein CASSRGGTGDQETQYF.

The gene calls are TRBV6-2 or TRBV6-3 and TRBJ2-5, with 8 positions matching TRBD2. The germline V gene has CDR1 MNHEY and CDR2 SVGEGT. V gave up 6 bases and J gave up 6 bases; unmatched junction bases: 15. This CDR3 region has 16 residues. The CDR3 region has the DNA TGTGCCAGCAGCCCCGGACACGGGGGGGTATTGAAGACCCAGTACTTC. Translation gives CASSPGHGGVLKTQYF.

The chain couples TRBV5-4 to TRBJ2-3; 8 positions match TRBD1. The CDR3 has 16 amino acids. Unmatched junction bases numbered 6, after V lost 3 bases and J lost 0 bases. Germline V CDR1 and CDR2: SGHNT, YYREEE (reference sequence). The CDR3, as DNA: TGTGCCAGCAGCTCAAACAGGGGGTCTAGCACAGATACGCAGTATTTT. Protein: CASSSNRGSSTDTQYF.

The rearrangement links TRBV2 to TRBJ2-2; 10 nucleotides match TRBD1. The V gene's germline CDR1 is SNHLY and CDR2 FYNNEI. The CDR3 has 15 residues. Trimming at V came to 11 bases and at J to 7 bases, leaving 13 bases not matched to a gene. This chain's CDR3 is CAGRPGTGVGGELFF. CDR3 DNA: TGTGCCGGCCGACCCGGGACAGGGGTTGGCGGGGAGCTGTTTTTT.

The chain is built from TRBV15 and TRBJ1-5; D possibly corresponds to TRBD1 (5 bases). Per the germline V gene, CDR1 is LNHNV and CDR2 is YYDKDF (reference sequence). The V end was cut by 1 base, the J end by 2 bases, with 12 bases between. This CDR3 is 16 amino acids long. The CDR3 protein is CATSRAQGLGNQPQHF. The CDR3, as DNA: TGTGCCACCAGCAGAGCCCAGGGACTGGGCAATCAGCCCCAGCATTTT.

This clone was counted only a few times. The rearrangement joins TRBV7-2 to TRBJ1-1; the D gene is possibly TRBD1 (6 bases). In germline, CDR1 is SGHTA, CDR2 FQGNSA. V was shortened by 4 bases and J by 6 bases, with 12 bases between the two germline ends. The CDR3 length is 13 residues. CDR3 loop: CASSSRTASEAFF. The CDR3 nucleotides read TGTGCCAGCAGCTCCCGGACAGCCTCTGAAGCTTTCTTT.

The chain recombines TRBV4-2 with TRBJ2-1; D is undetermined. Germline V CDR1 and CDR2: LGHNA, YNFKEQ. Trimming pared 3 bases from V and 6 bases from J, leaving 3 bases between. CDR3 length equals 11 residues. The CDR3 here is CASSHLNEQFF. The DNA of the CDR3 is TGTGCCAGCAGCCACCTCAATGAGCAGTTCTTC.

V usage is TRBV28 and J usage is TRBJ1-1, with D uncertain. From germline, CDR1 is MDHEN and CDR2 SYDVKM. This CDR3 has 13 amino acids. Between the trimmed V and J ends, which lost 4 bases and 1 base, there was a span of 7 bases. The CDR3 DNA reads TGTGCCAGCAGTTATAGTCAGAACACTGAAGCTTTCTTT. Its translation is CASSYSQNTEAFF.

This chain uses TRBV19 with TRBJ2-7; 12 nucleotides align to TRBD2. The ends lost 6 bases at V and 2 bases at J; junction bases unmatched: 5. This CDR3 contains 15 residues. Germline V gene lookup returns CDR1 LNHDA and CDR2 SQIVND (reference sequence). As DNA, the CDR3 is TGTGCCAGTAGCCCGACTAGCGGGAGACCCTACGAGCAGTACTTC. Amino acid sequence: CASSPTSGRPYEQYF. Based on the CDR3 plus reference TRBV19 and TRBJ2-7, the full variable domain is DGGITQSPKYLFRKEGQNVTLSCEQNLNHDAMYWYRQDPGQGLRLIYYSQIVNDFQKGDIAEGYSVSREKKESFPLTVTSAQKNPTAFYLCASSPTSGRPYEQYFGPGTRLTVT.

This sequence joins TRBV30 and TRBJ2-1; 13 nucleotides match TRBD2. J lost 1 base, V lost 1 base, and 7 bases had no gene match. The germline V gene encodes CDR1 GTSNPN and CDR2 SVGIG (reference sequence). There are 18 residues in the CDR3. This CDR3 is CAWSGIRTSGRSYNEQFF. DNA for the CDR3: TGTGCCTGGAGTGGAATAAGGACTAGCGGGAGATCCTACAATGAGCAGTTCTTC. The full variable domain, in which reference TRBV30 and TRBJ2-1 provide the parts outside the CDR3, is SQTIHQWPATLVQPVGSPLSLECTVEGTSNPNLYWYRQAAGRGLQLLFYSVGIGQISSEVPQNLSASRPQDRQFILSSKKLLLSDSGFYLCAWSGIRTSGRSYNEQFFGPGTRLTVL.

This clone was observed once. The chain links TRBV15 to TRBJ2-7, with 10 bases aligning to TRBD1. After removal of 0 bases from V and 2 bases from J, the junction contained 10 bases not matched to a gene. Germline loops: CDR1 LNHNV, CDR2 YYDKDF (reference sequence). CDR3 size: 18 residues. The CDR3 spells CATSRDVPTGGHPYEQYF. CDR3 in DNA: TGTGCCACCAGCAGAGATGTGCCGACAGGGGGCCACCCCTACGAGCAGTACTTC. The whole variable domain, remainder taken from reference TRBV15 and TRBJ2-7, is DAMVIQNPRYQVTQFGKPVTLSCSQTLNHNVMYWYQQKSSQAPKLLFHYYDKDFNNEADTPDNFQSRRPNTSFCFLDIRSPGLGDTAMYLCATSRDVPTGGHPYEQYFGPGTRLTVT.

The V call is TRBV29-1, the J call TRBJ2-2; 10 bases align to TRBD2. The V segment lost 5 bases and the J segment 6 bases; nucleotides outside the gene matches: 0. CDR1 is SQVTM, CDR2 ANQGSEA, per germline. The length of the CDR3 is 12 residues. DNA of the CDR3: TGCAGCGTTAGCGGGGGGGCCGGGGAGCTGTTTTTT. This codes for CSVSGGAGELFF.

The rearrangement links TRBV2 to TRBJ2-1; perhaps TRBD2 as D (6 bases). The V end lost 4 bases, the J end lost 4 bases, and 17 bases lay between the germline ends. The CDR3 is 16 residues long. Germline V gene sequence: CDR1 SNHLY, CDR2 FYNNEI. DNA of the CDR3: TGTGCCAGCAGTGGGACCCGGAGGGTAGTTTACAATGAGCAGTTCTTC. It translates to CASSGTRRVVYNEQFF.